Each of the 24 T cell receptor beta chains below was sequenced from the same sample in a study of blood T cells in healthy people across ages. PCR was performed a second time for about 7 to 11 cycles using a sample-barcoded 5' primer and a J-beta primer mix. TCRdb passed the 5' RACE reads through MiXCR, listing each CDR3 protein once. The sample contains approximately 690,000 distinct CDR3 sequences, about 53% of which appear only once. Sequencing was carried out using blood. The source is a man in his 60s in good health.

This chain joins TRBV27 and TRBJ2-1, with D perhaps TRBD1 (5 bases). CDR1 is MNHEY and CDR2 is SMNVEV in the germline V gene (reference sequence). Trimming removed 7 bases at V and 6 bases at J, with 13 bases between. The CDR3 consists of 13 residues. The CDR3 here is CASTTRQTNEQFF. CDR3 nucleotide sequence: TGTGCCAGCACTACTCGACAGACCAATGAGCAGTTCTTC.

In its sample, this clonotype was seen many times. The chain joins TRBV6-5 to TRBJ2-2; weak D call: TRBD2 (7 bases). The germline V gene has CDR1 MNHEY and CDR2 SVGAGI. The CDR3 length is 15 residues. V lost 6 bases and J 7 bases, leaving 18 bases between the germline ends. Written as DNA, the CDR3 is TGTGCCAGCAGCTTCTCGCGGGGGCTAGGCGGGGAGCTGTTTTTT. Amino acid sequence: CASSFSRGLGGELFF.

V usage is TRBV3-1 and J usage is TRBJ2-1, with D perhaps matching TRBD2 (6 bases). The CDR3 consists of 12 residues. From germline, CDR1 is LGHDT and CDR2 YNNKEL (reference sequence). V lost 5 bases, J lost 14 bases, and 16 bases lay in between. The CDR3 nucleotides read TGTGCCAGCAGCATCCAGCAGGGACTGGAGTTCTTC. This codes for CASSIQQGLEFF.

This clonotype was picked up one time. The V gene is TRBV13, the J gene TRBJ1-3, with no clear D. Trimming stripped 5 bases from V and 3 bases from J, with 11 bases between. Germline V lookup: CDR1 PRHDT, CDR2 FYEKMQ (reference sequence). The length of the CDR3 is 14 residues. The CDR3 here is CASSPLAGGNTIYF. As DNA, the CDR3 is TGTGCCAGCAGCCCACTGGCTGGTGGAAACACCATATATTTT.

The chain employs TRBV20-1 and TRBJ2-5; D is unclear. Trimming shortened V by 5 bases and J by 0 bases, and 16 bases separated the two germline ends. Germline V CDR1 and CDR2: DFQATT, SNEGSKA (reference sequence). The CDR3 extends over 15 amino acids. The CDR3 here is CSAGRKRQYQETQYF. In DNA, the CDR3 is TGCAGTGCTGGCCGAAAGCGCCAGTACCAAGAGACCCAGTACTTC.

About this clonotype: A read error may account for a junction end that differs from germline. J is TRBJ1-5 and V is TRBV7-2; D is possibly TRBD1 (6 bases). CDR1 is SGHTA and CDR2 is FQGNSA in the germline V gene. The CDR3 loop spans 15 amino acids. The CDR3 nucleotides read TGTGCCAACAGCGGGAGGGATCAGGGGTTTCAGCCCCAGCATTTT. Translated: CANSGRDQGFQPQHF. Full variable domain (outside the CDR3, taken from reference TRBV7-2 and TRBJ1-5): GAGVSQSPSNKVTEKGKDVELRCDPISGHTALYWYRQSLGQGLEFLIYFQGNSAPDKSGLPSDRFSAERTGGSVSTLTIQRTQQEDSAVYLCANSGRDQGFQPQHFGDGTRLSIL.

The rearrangement uses TRBV29-1 and TRBJ2-4, with 7 bases matching TRBD2. CDR3 length: 13 amino acids. The V gene's germline CDR1 is SQVTM and CDR2 ANQGSEA. V dropped 4 bases and J dropped 3; count of bases not matched to a gene: 3. The CDR3 nucleotides are TGCAGCGTTGGTTCTAGCGGCAAAAACATTCAGTACTTC. Protein product: CSVGSSGKNIQYF.

To note about this clonotype: The junction departs from the called germline gene at one end, perhaps through a read error. The chain is built from TRBV20-1 and TRBJ2-3; TRBD2 might be the D (6 bases). Germline CDR1 is DFQATT and CDR2 is SNEGSKA (reference sequence). The CDR3 totals 16 residues. CDR3 sequence (DNA): TGCAGCGCTAGCTCTGCGGCTAGCGAGCCCACAGATACGCAGTATTTT. Translating it yields CSASSAASEPTDTQYF.

This chain joins TRBV21-1 and TRBJ1-5; the D segment call TRBD1 is taken from the table without a DNA check. TRBV21-1 is flagged as a pseudogene. This CDR3 region has 17 residues. DNA of the CDR3: TGTGCCAGCAGCAAAGCTCCGGGACAGGGGGCTCATCAGCCCCAGCATTTT. This gives the protein CASSKAPGQGAHQPQHF.

This chain links TRBV5-1 with TRBJ2-3; 11 nucleotides line up with TRBD1. Looked up from germline, CDR1 is SGHRS and CDR2 is YFSETQ. The CDR3 contains 16 residues. The V segment lost 0 bases and the J segment 4 bases; nucleotides outside the gene matches: 4. The CDR3 sequence is CASSLGDRGEADTQYF. For the CDR3, the DNA is TGCGCCAGCAGCTTGGGGGACAGGGGGGAGGCAGATACGCAGTATTTT.

This clonotype was seen once. This CDR3 reads CASSAPGLGAGELFF. The CDR3 DNA is TGCGCCAGCAGCGCGCCGGGACTAGGAGCCGGGGAGCTGTTTTTT. This chain uses TRBV5-1 with TRBJ2-2, with 8 bases fitting TRBD2. Germline values: CDR1 SGHRS, CDR2 YFSETQ. This CDR3 has 15 residues. Trimming removed 4 bases from V and 6 bases from J; junction bases left unmatched: 8.

The CDR3 here is CATSRDQHGTGELFF. The CDR3 DNA sequence: TGTGCCACCAGCAGAGATCAGCATGGGACCGGGGAGCTGTTTTTT. This chain links TRBV15 with TRBJ2-2, with no clear D. CDR1 and CDR2 (germline): LNHNV, YYDKDF (reference sequence). V was trimmed by 0 bases and J by 5 bases, leaving 10 bases between them. The CDR3 totals 15 residues.

This clonotype was observed a handful of times. The chain carries TRBV28 and TRBJ1-4; perhaps TRBD1 as D (5 bases). The V gene's germline CDR1 is MDHEN and CDR2 SYDVKM. Trimming left V 5 bases short and J 7 bases short, with 11 bases between. The CDR3 contains 13 residues. The CDR3 DNA is TGTGCCAGCAGTGCGGGGGACGTTGAAAAACTGTTTTTT. Its protein product is CASSAGDVEKLFF.

This clonotype appeared many times. The rearrangement links TRBV29-1 to TRBJ2-7; D possibly matches TRBD1 or TRBD2 (5 bases each). V was clipped by 6 bases and J by 2 bases, with 14 bases between them. Germline CDR1 SQVTM, CDR2 ANQGSEA. The CDR3 runs 13 residues. The CDR3 spells CSVPGDGTYEQYF. DNA for the CDR3: TGCAGCGTCCCCGGGGACGGAACCTACGAGCAGTACTTC.

As regards this clonotype: One end of the junction does not line up with germline, which may come from a read error. Written as DNA, the CDR3 is TGTACCAGCAGCCCGACCACAAGTCACAATGAGCAGTTCTTC. Translated: CTSSPTTSHNEQFF. This chain uses TRBV3-1 with TRBJ2-1; no clear D. CDR3 length equals 14 residues. Germline V CDR1 and CDR2: LGHDT, YNNKEL (reference sequence).

This clonotype occurred a few times. The chain recombines TRBV20-1 with TRBJ2-4; D remains unclear. The last part of the DNA fits TRBJ2-7 better; the J call may be wrong. The CDR3 extends over 10 amino acids. In germline, CDR1 is DFQATT, CDR2 SNEGSKA (reference sequence). The CDR3 nucleotides are TGCAGTGCTGTGGACTACGAGCAGTACTTC. Its translation: CSAVDYEQYF.

This clonotype came up once. The germline gene is not matched at one end of the junction; a read error may be the cause. This rearrangement joins TRBV10-1 to TRBJ2-6; perhaps TRBD1 as D (5 bases). The CDR3 totals 12 residues. In germline, CDR1 is WNHNN, CDR2 SYGVQD (reference sequence). CDR3 DNA: TGCGCGTCGTCCTCTGGGGCCAGCGTCCTGACTTTC. Amino acids: CASSSGASVLTF.

Written as DNA, the CDR3 is TGCAGTAAGGACGGGAATGGGGATACGCAGTATTTT. Translating gives CSKDGNGDTQYF. The chain employs TRBV20-1 and TRBJ2-3, with D tentatively TRBD2 (5 bases). CDR3 length: 12 residues. Germline V lookup: CDR1 DFQATT, CDR2 SNEGSKA (reference sequence). V was trimmed by 8 bases and J by 6 bases, leaving 15 bases between them.

On this clonotype itself: The germline gene is not matched at one end of the junction; a read error may be the cause. V gene TRBV25-1 combines with J gene TRBJ2-2, with D possibly called TRBD1 or TRBD2 (5 bases each). The CDR3 covers 14 residues. The germline CDR1 and CDR2 sequences are MGHDK and SYGVNS. The CDR3, as DNA: TGTGCCAGCTCCCAGGGTACGGCCACCGGGGAGTTGTTTTTT. Translated: CASSQGTATGELFF.

This clonotype was detected a few times. This chain uses TRBV18 with TRBJ1-4; D may be TRBD1 (6 bases). From germline, CDR1 is KGHSH and CDR2 LQKENI. The CDR3 covers 15 residues. Trimming removed 2 bases from V and 0 bases from J, with 7 bases in between. CDR3 sequence: CASSPNRATNEKLFF. The CDR3 DNA reads TGTGCCAGCTCACCAAACAGGGCAACTAATGAAAAACTGTTTTTT.

This clonotype was seen a handful of times. The chain links TRBV7-2 to TRBJ1-2; D gene uncertain. This CDR3 comprises 12 residues. V was pared by 0 bases and J by 4 bases, with 3 bases between. Germline V gene sequence: CDR1 SGHTA, CDR2 FQGNSA. CDR3 sequence (DNA): TGTGCCAGCAGCTTAGCCAGCTATGGCTACACCTTC. It codes for CASSLASYGYTF.

This chain connects TRBV5-1 to TRBJ2-5, with D possibly being TRBD2 (6 bases). The CDR3 has 13 residues. V was shortened by 6 bases and J by 2 bases, with 11 bases between the two germline ends. Germline-derived CDR1 and CDR2 are SGHRS and YFSETQ. DNA for the CDR3: TGCGCCAGCAAATCCGGGGGTCAAGAGACCCAGTACTTC. Translating it yields CASKSGGQETQYF.

The chain joins TRBV10-2 to TRBJ2-7, with 11 bases lining up with TRBD2. The J segment lost 1 base and the V segment lost 6 bases, leaving 11 bases of the junction unmatched. The CDR3 has 17 amino acids. Germline lookup yields CDR1 WSHSY and CDR2 SAAADI. The CDR3 spells CASRGHGLAGDSYEQYF. CDR3 sequence (DNA): TGCGCCAGCAGGGGACACGGACTAGCGGGTGATTCCTACGAGCAGTACTTC.

The chain combines TRBV4-3 with TRBJ2-1, with a tentative D call TRBD2 (5 bases). The CDR3 spans 16 residues. Germline CDR1 and CDR2: LGHNA and YSLEER. The ends were cut back, 1 base at V and 5 bases at J, with 15 bases in the middle. CDR3 region: CASSQGIGLRNNEQFF. CDR3 DNA sequence: TGCGCCAGCAGCCAAGGGATAGGACTTCGAAACAATGAGCAGTTCTTC.